A single sample gave rise to the 23 T cell receptor beta chains below, sequenced in a study of OX40 agonist ivuxolimab in advanced cancers. The repertoire was sequenced with immunoSEQ multiplex PCR; TCRdb's copy has only in-frame clones and lacks some. The data hold about 79,000 clones, with 80% to 95% observed a single time. Sequences were derived from CD4+ or CD8+ T cells sorted from blood, sampled in a trial of the OX40 agonist ivuxolimab. Receptor source: an adult with an advanced solid tumor such as melanoma, head and neck, liver or kidney cancer.

V gene TRBV19 combines with J gene TRBJ2-3; 12 bases are shared with TRBD2. After removal of 8 bases from V and 6 bases from J, the junction contained 6 bases not matched to a gene. The CDR3 has 14 amino acids. The germline V gene encodes CDR1 LNHDA and CDR2 SQIVND (reference sequence). This CDR3 reads CASSTSGRSDTQYF. The CDR3 region has the DNA TGTGCCAGTTCCACTAGCGGGAGGTCGGATACGCAGTATTTT.

This chain connects TRBV7-6 to TRBJ2-2, with D maybe TRBD1 (6 bases). Trimming left V 2 bases short and J 4 bases short, with 14 bases between. Per the germline V gene, CDR1 is SGHVS and CDR2 is FNYEAQ. CDR3 length equals 16 residues. The CDR3 reads CASSLFGGAGTGELFF. In DNA, the CDR3 is TGTGCCAGCAGCTTATTTGGGGGCGCGGGCACCGGGGAGCTGTTTTTT.

The chain recombines TRBV19 with TRBJ2-5; weak D call: TRBD1 (6 bases). The V end lost 5 bases, the J end lost 2 bases, and 18 bases lay between the germline ends. The CDR3 sequence is 16 residues long. In germline, CDR1 is LNHDA, CDR2 SQIVND (reference sequence). CDR3 DNA sequence: TGTGCCAGTAGTTTTCGCTATGACAGGCGTCAAGAGACCCAGTACTTC. Protein product: CASSFRYDRRQETQYF.

This clone was counted a few times. This chain links TRBV11-2 with TRBJ2-7, with no clear D. The CDR3 is made up of 13 amino acids. Looked up from germline, CDR1 is SGHAT and CDR2 is FQNNGV. V was trimmed by 1 base and J by 5 bases, leaving 9 bases between them. CDR3: CASSLVGRDEQYF. CDR3 nucleotides: TGTGCCAGCAGCTTAGTGGGTCGGGACGAGCAGTACTTC.

The rearrangement joins TRBV2 to TRBJ2-5; 12 bases fit TRBD2. Germline CDR1 and CDR2: SNHLY and FYNNEI. The CDR3 length is 14 residues. With 6 bases clipped from V and 7 bases from J, the junction kept 6 bases outside the gene matches. In nucleotides, the CDR3 is TGTGCCAGCAGCCCGGCTAGCGGGAGGGGGACCCAGTACTTC. Translation gives CASSPASGRGTQYF.

The CDR3 nucleotides are TGTGCCAGCAGGGTTACGGGGCTCCCCAACACTGAAGCTTTCTTT. Protein product: CASRVTGLPNTEAFF. This sequence joins TRBV27 and TRBJ1-1; the D gene is possibly TRBD1 (5 bases). The germline gives CDR1 MNHEY, CDR2 SMNVEV (reference sequence). CDR3 length: 15 amino acids. V dropped 6 bases and J dropped 2 bases, with 16 bases sitting between them.

The chain recombines TRBV6-1 with TRBJ1-1; 7 bases are a match to TRBD1. With V trimmed by 8 bases and J by 0 bases, 6 bases remained unmatched. The CDR3 runs to 14 residues. Germline-derived CDR1 and CDR2 are MNHNS and SASEGT. The chain's CDR3 is CASPRDSLNTEAFF. The DNA of the CDR3 is TGTGCCAGCCCCAGGGACAGTTTGAACACTGAAGCTTTCTTT.

This clone was counted a single time. The V gene is TRBV28, the J gene TRBJ2-2; 10 bases line up with TRBD2. Per germline, CDR1 MDHEN and CDR2 SYDVKM. The CDR3 has 15 amino acids. Unmatched junction bases numbered 2, after V lost 3 bases and J lost 4 bases. The CDR3 coding sequence is TGTGCCAGCAGTTTCCTAGCGGGAGTCACCGGGGAGCTGTTTTTT. As protein: CASSFLAGVTGELFF.

This chain links TRBV15 with TRBJ2-7, with D unclear. Germline V gene lookup returns CDR1 LNHNV and CDR2 YYDKDF (reference sequence). The germline V and J ends were trimmed by 0 bases and 2 bases, with 14 bases remaining between them. This CDR3 is built from 16 residues. CDR3 in amino acids: CATSREFWRKTYEQYF. For the CDR3, the DNA is TGTGCCACCAGCAGAGAGTTTTGGCGGAAAACCTACGAGCAGTACTTC.

A remark on this clone: At the DNA level, this CDR3 is encoded by other sequences in the same sample as well. The V and J genes are TRBV27 and TRBJ2-1; weak D call: TRBD1 (6 bases). This CDR3 region has 14 residues. The V end was cut by 5 bases, the J end by 8 bases, with 16 bases between. The V gene's germline CDR1 is MNHEY and CDR2 SMNVEV (reference sequence). The CDR3 bases are TGTGCCAGCAGTCCCTGGGGGCAGAGCCATGAGCAGTTCTTC. Its translation: CASSPWGQSHEQFF.

The rearrangement uses TRBV19 and TRBJ1-2; D is unclear. This CDR3 is 14 amino acids long. Trimming removed 3 bases from V and 4 bases from J, with 12 bases in between. Per germline, CDR1 LNHDA and CDR2 SQIVND (reference sequence). The CDR3 protein is CASSIGPGGYGYTF. CDR3 coding DNA: TGTGCCAGTAGTATCGGCCCGGGTGGCTATGGCTACACCTTC.

The rearrangement uses TRBV20-1 and TRBJ2-7; no firm D call. V lost 5 bases and J lost 9, with 14 bases in between. The length of the CDR3 is 11 residues. The germline V gene has CDR1 DFQATT and CDR2 SNEGSKA (reference sequence). CDR3: CSAPQLIGQYF. For the CDR3, the DNA is TGCAGTGCTCCACAGCTGATTGGGCAGTACTTC.

This chain joins TRBV5-1 and TRBJ2-2, with D unresolved. CDR3 length equals 14 residues. Germline lookup yields CDR1 SGHRS and CDR2 YFSETQ. V lost 4 bases, J lost 5 bases, and 12 bases lay in between. The CDR3 sequence is CASSPRVQTGELFF. CDR3 bases: TGCGCCAGCAGCCCCCGGGTCCAGACCGGGGAGCTGTTTTTT. Full variable domain (outside the CDR3, taken from reference TRBV5-1 and TRBJ2-2): KAGVTQTPRYLIKTRGQQVTLSCSPISGHRSVSWYQQTPGQGLQFLFEYFSETQRNKGNFPGRFSGRQFSNSRSEMNVSTLELGDSALYLCASSPRVQTGELFFGEGSRLTVL.

This chain connects TRBV5-6 to TRBJ1-2, with a weak D call TRBD1 (6 bases). Trimming stripped 0 bases from V and 8 bases from J, with 20 bases between. This CDR3 has 16 amino acids. Germline V CDR1 and CDR2: SGHDT, YYEEEE. CDR3 nucleotides: TGTGCCAGCAGCTTGGCCGGGACACCACAAAACACCGGCTACACCTTC. Translation: CASSLAGTPQNTGYTF.

The chain carries TRBV9 and TRBJ2-7, with D possibly being TRBD2 (5 bases). With 0 bases removed from V and 4 bases from J, the gap between germline ends came to 14 bases. This CDR3 is 15 amino acids long. CDR1 and CDR2 from the germline V gene are SGDLS and YYNGEE. The DNA of the CDR3 is TGTGCCAGCAGCGTAGCTTTCGGGGTCGAATACGAGCAGTACTTC. This translates into CASSVAFGVEYEQYF.

The chain combines TRBV7-9 with TRBJ2-3, with 13 bases that match TRBD2. Germline CDR1 is SEHNR and CDR2 is FQNEAQ (reference sequence). The CDR3 covers 16 residues. The V and J ends lost 5 bases and 4 bases, in that order; junction bases with no gene match: 6. CDR3: CASSLSTSGRADTQYF. Written as DNA, the CDR3 is TGTGCCAGCAGCCTATCAACTAGCGGGAGGGCAGATACGCAGTATTTT. Variable domain in full (rest from reference TRBV7-9 and TRBJ2-3): DTGVSQNPRHKITKRGQNVTFRCDPISEHNRLYWYRQTLGQGPEFLTYFQNEAQLEKSRLLSDRFSAERPKGSFSTLEIQRTEQGDSAMYLCASSLSTSGRADTQYFGPGTRLTVL.

This chain connects TRBV7-6 to TRBJ2-1; 7 bases line up with TRBD1. The CDR3 has 17 residues. Germline CDR1 is SGHVS and CDR2 is FNYEAQ. Trimming at V came to 1 base and at J to 1 base, leaving 7 bases not matched to a gene. CDR3 DNA: TGTGCCAGCAGCTTAGAAAGGGGGCTTATGTCCTACAATGAGCAGTTCTTC. This translates into CASSLERGLMSYNEQFF. The full variable domain, its missing parts supplied by reference TRBV7-6 and TRBJ2-1, is GAGVSQSPRYKVTKRGQDVALRCDPISGHVSLYWYRQALGQGPEFLTYFNYEAQQDKSGLPNDRFSAERPEGSISTLTIQRTEQRDSAMYRCASSLERGLMSYNEQFFGPGTRLTVL.

The genes are TRBV6-1 and TRBJ2-5; D gene unclear. CDR1 and CDR2 from the germline V gene are MNHNS and SASEGT. The CDR3 contains 15 residues. V shed 5 bases and J shed 1 base, with 14 bases lying between them. The CDR3 region has the DNA TGTGCCAGCAGTACCTTAATTGGGATCCAAGAGACCCAGTACTTC. The encoded protein is CASSTLIGIQETQYF.

The table lists this clone with a count of one. J is TRBJ1-4 and V is TRBV30; maybe TRBD1 (5 bases). The germline V and J ends were trimmed by 4 bases and 7 bases, with 16 bases remaining between them. The CDR3 runs to 14 residues. CDR1 is GTSNPN, CDR2 SVGIG, per germline (reference sequence). CDR3 amino acids: CAWTPGTPGEKLFF. The CDR3 nucleotides are TGTGCCTGGACGCCCGGGACGCCCGGTGAAAAACTGTTTTTT.

CDR3 nucleotides: TGTGCCAGCAGTATGGACAGGGCCAACGTCCTGACTTTC. Protein: CASSMDRANVLTF. The chain is built from TRBV27 and TRBJ2-6, with D possibly matching TRBD1 (5 bases). CDR1 is MNHEY, CDR2 SMNVEV, per germline (reference sequence). V was shortened by 5 bases and J by 5 bases, with 7 bases between the two germline ends. The CDR3 spans 13 residues.

V and J are TRBV19 and TRBJ2-7; 8 nucleotides line up with TRBD1. CDR1 and CDR2 (germline): LNHDA, SQIVND (reference sequence). Trimming at V came to 7 bases and at J to 1 base, leaving 9 bases not matched to a gene. CDR3 length: 15 amino acids. CDR3 DNA: TGTGCCAGTAATCACGCCGGACAGGGTTCCTACGAGCAGTACTTC. Amino acids: CASNHAGQGSYEQYF.

The chain employs TRBV5-1 and TRBJ2-3, with 7 bases identical to TRBD2. The CDR3 totals 15 residues. With V trimmed by 7 bases and J by 2 bases, 10 bases remained unmatched. Germline V lookup: CDR1 SGHRS, CDR2 YFSETQ. CDR3 loop: CASCLAGVYTDTQYF. The CDR3 DNA reads as TGCGCCAGCTGCCTCGCGGGAGTATACACAGATACGCAGTATTTT.

This rearrangement joins TRBV5-1 to TRBJ2-6; D remains unclear. Trimming removed 0 bases at V and 4 bases at J, with 8 bases between. Germline CDR1 is SGHRS and CDR2 is YFSETQ. The CDR3 is made up of 15 amino acids. CDR3 region: CASSLEQYGANVLTF. In DNA, the CDR3 is TGCGCCAGCAGCTTGGAACAGTACGGGGCCAACGTCCTGACTTTC. Full variable domain (outside the CDR3, taken from reference TRBV5-1 and TRBJ2-6): KAGVTQTPRYLIKTRGQQVTLSCSPISGHRSVSWYQQTPGQGLQFLFEYFSETQRNKGNFPGRFSGRQFSNSRSEMNVSTLELGDSALYLCASSLEQYGANVLTFGAGSRLTVL.